These 17 T cell receptor beta chains were all obtained from the same sample, sequenced in a study of blood T cell repertoires in COVID-19. Assay used: immunoSEQ multiplex PCR; TCRdb lists only in-frame clones, some missing. This sample carries approximately 150,000 clones, around 89% of them seen once, and the ten largest clones take more than 2%. Source material: peripheral blood. The receptor source for this set is a human donor with COVID-19, enrolled during active disease. The donor label of this sample is uncertain.

The chain joins TRBV30 to TRBJ2-3, with 9 positions matching TRBD2. Trimming took 0 bases from V and 2 from J; bases not matched to a gene: 9. CDR1 is GTSNPN, CDR2 SVGIG, per germline (reference sequence). The CDR3 runs to 17 residues. The CDR3 loop reads CAWSVGLAGGSTDTQYF. The CDR3 nucleotides read TGTGCCTGGAGTGTAGGGTTGGCGGGAGGGTCCACAGATACGCAGTATTTT.

J is TRBJ2-7 and V is TRBV29-1; TRBD1 aligns across 7 bases. The germline CDR1 and CDR2 sequences are SQVTM and ANQGSEA. The CDR3 length is 14 residues. After removal of 7 bases from V and 5 bases from J, the junction contained 14 bases not matched to a gene. CDR3 in amino acids: CSAGVGKGADEQYF. CDR3 sequence (DNA): TGCAGCGCTGGGGTGGGTAAGGGGGCAGACGAGCAGTACTTC.

A few counts support this clone. This sequence joins TRBV27 and TRBJ1-6; perhaps TRBD1 as D (6 bases). The germline V gene encodes CDR1 MNHEY and CDR2 SMNVEV (reference sequence). This CDR3 is built from 14 residues. The V end was cut by 6 bases, the J end by 8 bases, with 14 bases between. CDR3 in DNA: TGTGCCAGCAGCATTACAGGGATCTATTCACCCCTCCACTTT. It translates to CASSITGIYSPLHF.

CDR3: CASSINAGTASYEQYF. The CDR3 DNA reads TGTGCCAGCAGTATTAATGCAGGGACAGCCTCCTACGAGCAGTACTTC. V is TRBV25-1 and J is TRBJ2-7, with 7 bases fitting TRBD1. V dropped 5 bases and J dropped 0; count of bases not matched to a gene: 10. There are 16 residues in the CDR3. Per germline, CDR1 MGHDK and CDR2 SYGVNS.

The rearrangement joins TRBV5-5 to TRBJ1-5; tentatively, D is TRBD1 (6 bases). Trimming took off 2 bases at V and 10 bases at J, with 16 bases between the two ends. CDR3 size: 14 residues. CDR1 is SGHKS and CDR2 is YYEKEE in the germline V gene (reference sequence). DNA for the CDR3: TGTGCCAGCAGCTTCGGACAGACTGATGACCCCCAGCATTTT. Translation gives CASSFGQTDDPQHF.

V usage is TRBV3-1 (or the pseudogene TRBV3-2) and J usage is TRBJ2-7, with 7 bases fitting TRBD2. CDR1 and CDR2 from the germline V gene are LGHDT and YNNKEL (reference sequence). Germline trimming cut 4 bases from V and 5 bases from J; bases unmatched to any gene: 2. This CDR3 comprises 12 residues. As DNA, the CDR3 is TGTGCCAGCAGCCTCCGGGAGGACGAGCAGTACTTC. Its protein product is CASSLREDEQYF.

CDR3 DNA sequence: TGTGCCAGCAGCCAAGCACCAGGGCCCTATGGCTACACCTTC. It is translated as CASSQAPGPYGYTF. This chain links TRBV3-1 (or the pseudogene TRBV3-2) with TRBJ1-2, with TRBD1 as a possible D gene (5 bases). The length of the CDR3 is 14 residues. Trimming stripped 1 base from V and 4 bases from J, with 10 bases between. Germline V gene lookup returns CDR1 LGHDT and CDR2 YNNKEL (reference sequence).

This clone was counted once. Relative to the germline gene, one junction end is altered; a read error may explain this. The CDR3 here is CASSEGLAGGDVYTQYF. The CDR3 bases are TGTGCCAGCAGCGAAGGGCTAGCGGGAGGTGATGTATATACGCAGTATTTT. The V call is TRBV2, the J call TRBJ2-3; 11 positions match TRBD2. CDR3 size: 17 residues. Germline V lookup: CDR1 SNHLY, CDR2 FYNNEI. The entire variable domain, with the rest obtained from reference TRBV2 and TRBJ2-3, is as follows: EPEVTQTPSHQVTQMGQEVILRCVPISNHLYFYWYRQILGQKVEFLVSFYNNEISEKSEIFDDQFSVERPDGSNFTLKIRSTKLEDSAMYFCASSEGLAGGDVYTQYFGPGTRLTVL.

Details on this clone: At one end the junction does not follow the germline gene, possibly because of a read error. The V call is TRBV11-2, the J call TRBJ2-4; 10 bases match TRBD2. In germline, CDR1 is SGHAT, CDR2 FQNNGV. CDR3 length equals 11 residues. The CDR3, as DNA: TGTGCCAGCAGCCCGGCGGGACTAGCGAACTTC. As protein: CASSPAGLANF.

Here the CDR3 reads CASSWAHNQPQHF. The CDR3 DNA reads TGTGCCAGCAGCTGGGCCCATAATCAGCCCCAGCATTTT. The rearrangement uses TRBV3-1 (or the pseudogene TRBV3-2) and TRBJ1-5; no clear D gene. Trimming took off 5 bases at V and 4 bases at J, with 9 bases between the two ends. The CDR3 runs 13 residues. Germline loops: CDR1 LGHDT, CDR2 YNNKEL (reference sequence).

The chain joins TRBV3-1 (or the pseudogene TRBV3-2) to TRBJ1-1; D is perhaps TRBD1 (5 bases). This CDR3 is built from 15 residues. CDR1 is LGHDT and CDR2 is YNNKEL in the germline V gene (reference sequence). Trimming removed 3 bases from V and 1 base from J, with 12 bases in between. CDR3 in DNA: TGTGCCAGCAGCCAGTTTGGGGGGGAGAACACTGAAGCTTTCTTT. It codes for CASSQFGGENTEAFF.

This chain joins TRBV28 and TRBJ1-2; D possibly corresponds to TRBD1 (5 bases). V was clipped by 6 bases and J by 6 bases, with 14 bases between them. This CDR3 is built from 13 residues. Germline assignment: CDR1 MDHEN and CDR2 SYDVKM. DNA for the CDR3: TGTGCCAGCAGACCTAGTGGGGGGGATGGCTACACCTTC. Translated, it gives CASRPSGGDGYTF.

The J gene is TRBJ2-3, the V gene TRBV5-1; TRBD1 matches at 7 bases. Trimming cost V 5 bases and J 5 bases; bases outside gene matches: 8. The V gene's germline CDR1 is SGHRS and CDR2 YFSETQ. The CDR3 contains 14 residues. The CDR3 DNA follows: TGCGCCAGCAGTTCCGGGACAGATGTAGATACGCAGTATTTT. Translating it yields CASSSGTDVDTQYF.

Only one count was recorded for this clone. The chain joins TRBV24-1 to TRBJ2-3; no reliable D call. Germline CDR1 reads KGHDR; CDR2 reads SFDVKD. V dropped 3 bases and J dropped 8 bases, with 11 bases sitting between them. CDR3 size: 13 residues. The CDR3 reads CATSDPGWLTQYF. The CDR3 nucleotides are TGTGCCACCAGTGATCCCGGGTGGCTTACGCAGTATTTT.

The CDR3 DNA follows: TGTGCCAGCAGCCTTACGAGGACAGCCTCCGGCGGCTACACCTTC. Protein: CASSLTRTASGGYTF. The rearrangement links TRBV7-8 to TRBJ1-2, with D maybe TRBD1 (6 bases). Germline V gene data show CDR1 as SGHVS and CDR2 as FQNEAQ. V lost 5 bases, J lost 8 bases, and 21 bases lay in between. The CDR3 length is 15 residues.

The chain recombines TRBV11-3 with TRBJ1-2; D uncertain. Trimming took 1 base from V and 1 from J, leaving 13 bases between them. Germline loops: CDR1 SGHNT, CDR2 YENEEA. This CDR3 contains 16 residues. For the CDR3, the DNA is TGTGCCAGCAGCTTAGCCAGGCAACTAGGTAACTATGGCTACACCTTC. It yields the protein CASSLARQLGNYGYTF.

The rearrangement links TRBV27 to TRBJ1-6; TRBD1 is a possible D gene (5 bases). Germline CDR1 reads MNHEY; CDR2 reads SMNVEV (reference sequence). The V end lost 4 bases, the J end lost 10 bases, and 17 bases lay between the germline ends. The CDR3 runs 15 residues. The CDR3, as DNA: TGTGCCAGCAGTTCGCCGGGGGGATGGGGATCACCCCTCCACTTT. Amino acids: CASSSPGGWGSPLHF.